This T cell receptor (beta chain) was retrieved from a study of T cell changes during pregnancy in multiple sclerosis. Sequencing was performed with immunoSEQ multiplex PCR; in TCRdb, only in-frame clones are kept and a portion is missing. The sample has around 12,000 clones; about nine tenths are singletons. V dropped 10 bases and J dropped 1; count of bases not matched to a gene: 12. CDR3 length: 15 residues. Germline V gene lookup returns CDR1 MNHEY and CDR2 SVGAGI. The sequencing used CD8+ T cells from peripheral blood mononuclear cells, collected in the second trimester of pregnancy. The gene calls are TRBV6-5 and TRBJ2-5, with 7 bases that match TRBD1. This receptor was identified in a female donor in good health, enrolled as a control in a pregnancy study. The CDR3 DNA is TGTGCCACCCGTCTAGGACAGGAGTTCCAAGAGACCCAGTACTTC. Its protein is CATRLGQEFQETQYF.